These T cell receptor beta chains were read from a single sample in a study of radiotherapy plus CTLA-4 blockade in lung cancer. Only in-frame clones appear in the TCRdb table, and some are missing; sequencing was by immunoSEQ multiplex PCR. The table shows about 48,000 clones, with approximately 86% occurring only once. The input for sequencing was peripheral blood, taken from a patient treated with radiotherapy plus ipilimumab. Source of these receptors: a human donor with non-small cell lung cancer that progressed on radiotherapy plus ipilimumab. Some clones in this sample may be carry-over from other donors' samples. The CDR3 runs from the conserved cysteine through the conserved F or W. Fields, in order: CDR3 length, D gene, J gene, clone size, V gene, CDR3 DNA, CDR3 protein. D genes are given only for firm matches. Clone size is not always given. Where it is, it says once, few, many or a class for expanded clones.

CDR3 length: 14; D gene: .; J gene: TRBJ2-5; clone size: .; V gene: TRBV5-1; CDR3 DNA: TGCGCCAGCAGTTACTGGGGGCCGGGAGAGACCCAGTACTTC; CDR3 protein: CASSYWGPGETQYF
CDR3 length: 14; D gene: .; J gene: TRBJ1-2; clone size: .; V gene: TRBV2; CDR3 DNA: TGTGCCAGCAACCCCGGGGGTCCCATTTATGGCTACACCTTC; CDR3 protein: CASNPGGPIYGYTF
CDR3 length: 14; D gene: TRBD1; J gene: TRBJ1-5; clone size: .; V gene: TRBV6-6; CDR3 DNA: TGTGCCAGCAGCACTCAGGGGGGCAATCAGCCCCAGCATTTT; CDR3 protein: CASSTQGGNQPQHF
CDR3 length: 12; D gene: .; J gene: TRBJ1-2; clone size: .; V gene: TRBV5-1; CDR3 DNA: TGCGCCAGCAGCTTGGGGCCCTATGGCTACACCTTC; CDR3 protein: CASSLGPYGYTF
CDR3 length: 15; D gene: TRBD2; J gene: TRBJ2-1; clone size: .; V gene: TRBV29-1; CDR3 DNA: TGCAGCGTCGCTTACTCTAGCGGGAGTAACGATGAGCAGTTCTTC; CDR3 protein: CSVAYSSGSNDEQFF
CDR3 length: 14; D gene: TRBD1; J gene: TRBJ1-4; clone size: .; V gene: TRBV19; CDR3 DNA: TGTGCCAGTAAATACGGGACAGGCCACGGGAAACTGTTTTTT; CDR3 protein: CASKYGTGHGKLFF
CDR3 length: 15; D gene: .; J gene: TRBJ1-6; clone size: .; V gene: TRBV4-1; CDR3 DNA: TGCGCCAGCAGCCAAGGACAGGAGGTTAATTCACCCCTCCACTTT; CDR3 protein: CASSQGQEVNSPLHF
CDR3 length: 14; D gene: .; J gene: TRBJ2-3; clone size: .; V gene: TRBV18; CDR3 DNA: TGTGCCAGCTCACCACCAGTGAGCGGAGGGACCCTCCTTTTT; CDR3 protein: CASSPPVSGGTLLF
CDR3 length: 13; D gene: .; J gene: TRBJ1-1; clone size: .; V gene: TRBV27; CDR3 DNA: TGTGCCAGCAGTTTAGGCACGAACACTGAAGCTTTCTTT; CDR3 protein: CASSLGTNTEAFF
CDR3 length: 16; D gene: .; J gene: TRBJ2-3; clone size: .; V gene: TRBV6-1; CDR3 DNA: TGTGCCAGCAGTGACCGTGCAGAAGTTCCCACAGATACGCAGTATTTT; CDR3 protein: CASSDRAEVPTDTQYF
CDR3 length: 15; D gene: TRBD2; J gene: TRBJ2-7; clone size: .; V gene: TRBV4-2; CDR3 DNA: TGTGCCAGCAGCCAAGCTTCTAGCGGGAGTAACGAGCAGTACTTC; CDR3 protein: CASSQASSGSNEQYF
CDR3 length: 14; D gene: TRBD1; J gene: TRBJ2-7; clone size: .; V gene: TRBV10-3; CDR3 DNA: TGTGCCATCAGTGAGGTTGACAGGGACTACGAGCAGTACTTC; CDR3 protein: CAISEVDRDYEQYF
CDR3 length: 15; D gene: .; J gene: TRBJ1-1; clone size: .; V gene: TRBV5-6; CDR3 DNA: TGTGCCAGCAGCTGGCGGCAGGGGAGGAACACTGAAGCTTTCTTT; CDR3 protein: CASSWRQGRNTEAFF
CDR3 length: 12; D gene: .; J gene: TRBJ1-1; clone size: .; V gene: TRBV18; CDR3 DNA: TGTGCCAGCCGACCTCAGGGTACTGAAGCTTTCTTT; CDR3 protein: CASRPQGTEAFF
CDR3 length: 13; D gene: .; J gene: TRBJ2-7; clone size: few; V gene: TRBV6-5; CDR3 DNA: TGTGCCAGCAGGAACCCGACTACCCTATTGCAGTACTTC; CDR3 protein: CASRNPTTLLQYF
CDR3 length: 15; D gene: .; J gene: TRBJ2-1; clone size: once; V gene: TRBV5-1; CDR3 DNA: TGCGCCAGCAGCTTGGTAGCGGACCCTTACAATGAGCAGTTCTTC; CDR3 protein: CASSLVADPYNEQFF
CDR3 length: 15; D gene: TRBD2; J gene: TRBJ2-1; clone size: .; V gene: TRBV7-2; CDR3 DNA: TGTGCCAGCAGCCCCCCCGGGACTAGCGGCGCTGAGCAGTTCTTC; CDR3 protein: CASSPPGTSGAEQFF
CDR3 length: 17; D gene: TRBD1; J gene: TRBJ1-4; clone size: .; V gene: TRBV19; CDR3 DNA: TGTGCCAGTAGTATAGTCAAGGGGGCAATGGGTAATGAAAAACTGTTTTTT; CDR3 protein: CASSIVKGAMGNEKLFF
CDR3 length: 12; D gene: .; J gene: TRBJ2-7; clone size: .; V gene: TRBV7-9; CDR3 DNA: TGTGCCAGCAGCTTCCTTATCCACGAGCAGTACTTC; CDR3 protein: CASSFLIHEQYF
CDR3 length: 12; D gene: .; J gene: TRBJ1-2; clone size: .; V gene: TRBV6-5; CDR3 DNA: TGTGCCAGCAGTAACAGAGTCTATGGCTACACCTTC; CDR3 protein: CASSNRVYGYTF
CDR3 length: 13; D gene: TRBD1; J gene: TRBJ1-2; clone size: .; V gene: TRBV7-2; CDR3 DNA: TGTGCCAGCAGCTTAAGACAGGGTAATGGCTACACCTTC; CDR3 protein: CASSLRQGNGYTF
CDR3 length: 13; D gene: .; J gene: TRBJ1-2; clone size: few; V gene: TRBV2; CDR3 DNA: TGTGCCAGCAGGGCGGCGGAGAACTATGGCTACACCTTC; CDR3 protein: CASRAAENYGYTF
CDR3 length: 17; D gene: TRBD2; J gene: TRBJ2-7; clone size: .; V gene: TRBV11-2; CDR3 DNA: TGTGCCAGCAGCTTAGATCTCAGACTAGCGCATTCCTACGAGCAGTACTTC; CDR3 protein: CASSLDLRLAHSYEQYF
CDR3 length: 14; D gene: TRBD1; J gene: TRBJ2-7; clone size: .; V gene: TRBV6-5; CDR3 DNA: TGTGCCAGCAGTCAAAGGAACAGGGGTAGCGAGCAGTACTTC; CDR3 protein: CASSQRNRGSEQYF
CDR3 length: 15; D gene: .; J gene: TRBJ1-5; clone size: .; V gene: TRBV28; CDR3 DNA: TGTGCCAGCAGTCTGGGACTTTATAGCAATCAGCCCCAGCATTTT; CDR3 protein: CASSLGLYSNQPQHF
CDR3 length: 17; D gene: .; J gene: TRBJ1-4; clone size: .; V gene: TRBV15; CDR3 DNA: TGTGCCACCAGCAGAGATACTCACAGGGCGCCTAATGAAAAACTGTTTTTT; CDR3 protein: CATSRDTHRAPNEKLFF